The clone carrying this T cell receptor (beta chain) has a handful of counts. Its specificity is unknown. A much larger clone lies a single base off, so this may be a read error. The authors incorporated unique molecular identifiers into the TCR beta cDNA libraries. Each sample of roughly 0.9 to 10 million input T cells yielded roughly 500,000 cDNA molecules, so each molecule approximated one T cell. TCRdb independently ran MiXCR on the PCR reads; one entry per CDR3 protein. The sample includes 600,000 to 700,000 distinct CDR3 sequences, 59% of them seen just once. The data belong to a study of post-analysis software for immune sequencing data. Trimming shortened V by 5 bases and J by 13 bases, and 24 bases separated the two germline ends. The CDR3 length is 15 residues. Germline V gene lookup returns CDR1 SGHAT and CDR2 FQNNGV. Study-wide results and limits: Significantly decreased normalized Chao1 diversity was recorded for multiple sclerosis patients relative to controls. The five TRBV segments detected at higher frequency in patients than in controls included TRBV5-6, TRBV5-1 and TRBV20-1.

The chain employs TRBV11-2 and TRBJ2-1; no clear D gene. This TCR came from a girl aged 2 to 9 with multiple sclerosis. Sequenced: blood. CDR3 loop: CASSPGLGPQETQFF. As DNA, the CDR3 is TGTGCCAGCAGCCCCGGTTTGGGTCCTCAAGAGACCCAGTTCTTC.